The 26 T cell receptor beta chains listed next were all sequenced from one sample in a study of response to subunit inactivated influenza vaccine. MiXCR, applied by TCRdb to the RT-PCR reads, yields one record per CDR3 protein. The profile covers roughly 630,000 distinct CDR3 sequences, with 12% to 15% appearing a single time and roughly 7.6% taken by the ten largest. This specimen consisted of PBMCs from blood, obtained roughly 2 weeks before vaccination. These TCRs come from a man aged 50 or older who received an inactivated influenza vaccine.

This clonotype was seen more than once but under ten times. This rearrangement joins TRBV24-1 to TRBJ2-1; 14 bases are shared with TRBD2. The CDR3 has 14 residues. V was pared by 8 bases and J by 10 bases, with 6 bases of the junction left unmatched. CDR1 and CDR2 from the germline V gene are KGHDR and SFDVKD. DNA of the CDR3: TGTGCCACCACCGGGACTAGCGGGAGTCTGGAGCAGTTCTTC. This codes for CATTGTSGSLEQFF.

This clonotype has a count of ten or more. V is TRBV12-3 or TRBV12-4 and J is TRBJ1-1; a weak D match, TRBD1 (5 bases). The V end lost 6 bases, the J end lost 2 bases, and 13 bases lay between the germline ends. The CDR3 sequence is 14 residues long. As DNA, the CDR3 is TGTGCCAGCAGGACCGGGACCTTAAACACTGAAGCTTTCTTT. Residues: CASRTGTLNTEAFF.

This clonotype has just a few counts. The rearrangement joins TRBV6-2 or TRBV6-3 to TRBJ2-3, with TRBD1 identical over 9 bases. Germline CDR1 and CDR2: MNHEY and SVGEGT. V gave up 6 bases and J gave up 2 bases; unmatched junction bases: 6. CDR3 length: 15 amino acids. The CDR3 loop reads CASSWGQGVTDTQYF. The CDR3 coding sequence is TGTGCCAGCAGCTGGGGACAGGGAGTCACAGATACGCAGTATTTT.

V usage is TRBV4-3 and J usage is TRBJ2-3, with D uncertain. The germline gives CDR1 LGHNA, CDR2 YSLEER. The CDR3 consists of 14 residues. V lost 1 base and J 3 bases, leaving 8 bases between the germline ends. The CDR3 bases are TGCGCCAGCAGCCAAGTCGGTATGACAGATACGCAGTATTTT. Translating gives CASSQVGMTDTQYF.

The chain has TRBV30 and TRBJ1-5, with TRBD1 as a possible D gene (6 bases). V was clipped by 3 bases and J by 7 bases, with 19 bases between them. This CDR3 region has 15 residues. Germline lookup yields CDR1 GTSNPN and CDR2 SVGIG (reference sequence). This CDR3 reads CAWSLRGGARQPQHF. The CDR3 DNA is TGTGCCTGGAGCCTCAGAGGGGGGGCACGGCAGCCCCAGCATTTT.

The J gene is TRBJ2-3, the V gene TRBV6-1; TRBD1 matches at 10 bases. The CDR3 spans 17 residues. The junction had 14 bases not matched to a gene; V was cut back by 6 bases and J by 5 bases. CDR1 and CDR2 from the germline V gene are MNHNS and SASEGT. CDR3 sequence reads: CASSINPGQGFRDTQYF. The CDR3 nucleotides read TGTGCCAGCAGCATCAATCCGGGACAGGGGTTTCGAGATACGCAGTATTTT.

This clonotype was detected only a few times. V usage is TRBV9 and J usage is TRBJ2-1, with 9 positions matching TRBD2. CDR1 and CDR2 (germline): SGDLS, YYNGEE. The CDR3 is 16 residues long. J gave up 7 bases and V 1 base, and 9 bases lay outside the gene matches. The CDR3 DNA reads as TGTGCCAGCAGCGTATTGGGCCTAGCGGGAAATAATGAGCAGTTCTTC. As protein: CASSVLGLAGNNEQFF. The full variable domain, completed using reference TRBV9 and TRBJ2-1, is DSGVTQTPKHLITATGQRVTLRCSPRSGDLSVYWYQQSLDQGLQFLIQYYNGEERAKGNILERFSAQQFPDLHSELNLSSLELGDSALYFCASSVLGLAGNNEQFFGPGTRLTVL.

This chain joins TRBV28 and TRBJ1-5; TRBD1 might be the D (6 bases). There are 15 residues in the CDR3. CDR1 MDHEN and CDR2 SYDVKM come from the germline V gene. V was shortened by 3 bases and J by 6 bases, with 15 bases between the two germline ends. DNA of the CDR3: TGTGCCAGCAGTTTTCCACAGGGAAGGACTCAGCCCCAGCATTTT. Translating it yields CASSFPQGRTQPQHF.

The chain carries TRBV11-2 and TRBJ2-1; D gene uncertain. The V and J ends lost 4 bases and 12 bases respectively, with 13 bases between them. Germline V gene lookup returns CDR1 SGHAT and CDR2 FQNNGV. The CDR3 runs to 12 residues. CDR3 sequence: CASSYDSSGQFF. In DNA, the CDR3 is TGTGCCAGCAGCTACGACTCCTCCGGGCAGTTCTTC.

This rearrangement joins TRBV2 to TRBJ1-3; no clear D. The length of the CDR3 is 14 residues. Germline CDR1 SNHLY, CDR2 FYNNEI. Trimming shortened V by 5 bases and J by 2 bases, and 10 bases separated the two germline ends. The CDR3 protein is CASSKNRAGNTIYF. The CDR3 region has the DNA TGTGCCAGCAGTAAGAACAGAGCTGGAAACACCATATATTTT.

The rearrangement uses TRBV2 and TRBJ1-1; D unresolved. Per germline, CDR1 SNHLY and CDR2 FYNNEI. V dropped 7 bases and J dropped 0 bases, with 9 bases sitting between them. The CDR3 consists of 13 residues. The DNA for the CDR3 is TGTGCCAGCAATGGGGAAATGAACACTGAAGCTTTCTTT. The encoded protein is CASNGEMNTEAFF.

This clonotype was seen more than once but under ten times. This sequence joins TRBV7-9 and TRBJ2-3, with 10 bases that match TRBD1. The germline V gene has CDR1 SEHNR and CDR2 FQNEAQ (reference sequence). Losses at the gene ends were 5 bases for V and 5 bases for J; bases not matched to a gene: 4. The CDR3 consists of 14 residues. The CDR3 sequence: CASSPGQGVDTQYF. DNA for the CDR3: TGTGCCAGCAGCCCAGGACAGGGGGTAGATACGCAGTATTTT.

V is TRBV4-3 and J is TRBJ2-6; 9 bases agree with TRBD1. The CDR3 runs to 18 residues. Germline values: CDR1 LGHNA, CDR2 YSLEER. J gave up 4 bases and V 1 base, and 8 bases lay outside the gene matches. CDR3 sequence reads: CASSQVSWDRVGANVLTF. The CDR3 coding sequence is TGCGCCAGCAGCCAAGTTAGTTGGGACAGGGTCGGGGCCAACGTCCTGACTTTC.

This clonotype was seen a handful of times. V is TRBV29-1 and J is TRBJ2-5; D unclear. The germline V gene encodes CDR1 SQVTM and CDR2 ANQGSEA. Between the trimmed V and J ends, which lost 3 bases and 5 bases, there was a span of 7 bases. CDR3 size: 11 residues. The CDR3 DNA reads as TGCAGCGTTGAGTTCTTGGAGACCCAGTACTTC. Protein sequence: CSVEFLETQYF.

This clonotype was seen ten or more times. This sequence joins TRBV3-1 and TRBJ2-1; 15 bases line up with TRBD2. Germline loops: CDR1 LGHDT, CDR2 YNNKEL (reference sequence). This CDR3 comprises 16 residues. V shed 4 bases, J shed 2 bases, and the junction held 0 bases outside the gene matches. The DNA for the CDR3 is TGTGCCAGCAGCCGGACTAGCGGGGGGGCCTACAATGAGCAGTTCTTC. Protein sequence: CASSRTSGGAYNEQFF.

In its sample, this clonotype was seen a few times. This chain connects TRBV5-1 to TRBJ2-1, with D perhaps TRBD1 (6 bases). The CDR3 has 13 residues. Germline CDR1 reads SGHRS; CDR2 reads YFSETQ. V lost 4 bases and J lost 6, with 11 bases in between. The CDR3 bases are TGCGCCAGCAGCCCCGGGACAATCAATGAGCAGTTCTTC. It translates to CASSPGTINEQFF. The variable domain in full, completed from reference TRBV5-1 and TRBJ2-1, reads KAGVTQTPRYLIKTRGQQVTLSCSPISGHRSVSWYQQTPGQGLQFLFEYFSETQRNKGNFPGRFSGRQFSNSRSEMNVSTLELGDSALYLCASSPGTINEQFFGPGTRLTVL.

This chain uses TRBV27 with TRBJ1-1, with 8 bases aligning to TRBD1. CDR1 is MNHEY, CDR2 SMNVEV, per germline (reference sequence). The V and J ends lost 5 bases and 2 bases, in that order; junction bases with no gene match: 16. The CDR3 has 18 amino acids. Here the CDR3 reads CASSPNHYRTGQNTEAFF. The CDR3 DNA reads TGTGCCAGCAGTCCTAACCATTATAGGACAGGGCAAAACACTGAAGCTTTCTTT.

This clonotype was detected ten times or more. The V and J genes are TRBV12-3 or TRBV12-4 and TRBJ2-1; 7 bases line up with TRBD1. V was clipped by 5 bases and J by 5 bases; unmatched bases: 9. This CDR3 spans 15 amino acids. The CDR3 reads CASSPSRQGDNEQFF. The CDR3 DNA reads TGTGCCAGCAGTCCCAGTCGACAGGGCGACAATGAGCAGTTCTTC.

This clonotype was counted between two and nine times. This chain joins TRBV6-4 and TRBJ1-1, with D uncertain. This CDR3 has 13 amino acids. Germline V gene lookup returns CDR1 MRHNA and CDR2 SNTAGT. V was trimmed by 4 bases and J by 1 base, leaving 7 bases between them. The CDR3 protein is CASSVSWNTEAFF. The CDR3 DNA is TGTGCCAGCAGTGTAAGTTGGAACACTGAAGCTTTCTTT.

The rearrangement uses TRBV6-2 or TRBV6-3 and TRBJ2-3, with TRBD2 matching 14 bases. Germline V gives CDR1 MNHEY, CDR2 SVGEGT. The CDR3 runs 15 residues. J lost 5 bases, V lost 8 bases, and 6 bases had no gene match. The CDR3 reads CASDETSGRGDTQYF. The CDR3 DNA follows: TGTGCCAGCGACGAGACTAGCGGGAGGGGAGATACGCAGTATTTT.

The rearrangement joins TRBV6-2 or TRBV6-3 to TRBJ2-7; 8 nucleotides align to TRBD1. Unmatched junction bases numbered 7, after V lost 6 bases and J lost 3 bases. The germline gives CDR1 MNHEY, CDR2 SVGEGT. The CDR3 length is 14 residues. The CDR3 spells CASSRDRNYYEQYF. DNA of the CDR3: TGTGCCAGCAGCCGGGACAGGAATTACTACGAGCAGTACTTC.

CDR3 protein: CASRRLDSYNSPLHF. The CDR3, as DNA: TGTGCCAGCAGACGATTAGACTCCTATAATTCACCCCTCCACTTT. The J gene is TRBJ1-6, the V gene TRBV7-6; D not certain. Trimming removed 6 bases at V and 0 bases at J, with 9 bases between. The CDR3 length is 15 residues. Germline V CDR1 and CDR2: SGHVS, FNYEAQ.

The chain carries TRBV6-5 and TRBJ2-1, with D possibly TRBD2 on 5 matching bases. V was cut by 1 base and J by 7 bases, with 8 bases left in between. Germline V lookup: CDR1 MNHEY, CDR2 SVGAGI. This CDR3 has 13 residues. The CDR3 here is CASSYYGKNEQFF. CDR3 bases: TGTGCCAGCAGTTACTACGGGAAGAATGAGCAGTTCTTC.

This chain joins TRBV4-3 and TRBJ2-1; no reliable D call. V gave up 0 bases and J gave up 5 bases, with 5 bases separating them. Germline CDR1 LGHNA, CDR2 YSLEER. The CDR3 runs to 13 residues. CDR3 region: CASSQDLDNEQFF. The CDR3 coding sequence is TGCGCCAGCAGCCAAGATTTAGACAATGAGCAGTTCTTC.

The CDR3 spells CSVANYGYTF. The CDR3 coding sequence is TGCAGCGTTGCCAACTATGGCTACACCTTC. The chain links TRBV29-1 to TRBJ1-2, with D unresolved. CDR3 length: 10 residues. CDR1 SQVTM and CDR2 ANQGSEA come from the germline V gene. The germline V and J ends were trimmed by 4 bases and 2 bases, with 2 bases remaining between them. Filled out from reference TRBV29-1 and TRBJ1-2, the complete variable domain reads SAVISQKPSRDICQRGTSLTIQCQVDSQVTMMFWYRQQPGQSLTLIATANQGSEATYESGFVIDKFPISRPNLTFSTLTVSNMSPEDSSIYLCSVANYGYTFGSGTRLTVV.

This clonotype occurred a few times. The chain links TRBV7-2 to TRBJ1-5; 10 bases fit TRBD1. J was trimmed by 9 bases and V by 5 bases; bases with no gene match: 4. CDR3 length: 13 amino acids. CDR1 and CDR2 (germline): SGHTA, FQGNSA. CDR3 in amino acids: CASSRTGGGPQHF. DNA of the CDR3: TGTGCCAGCAGCCGGACAGGGGGTGGGCCCCAGCATTTT.